A single sample gave rise to the 28 T cell receptor beta chains below, sequenced in a study of blood T cell repertoires in COVID-19. TCRdb's table, derived via immunoSEQ multiplex PCR, lists solely in-frame clones and lacks some. The sample holds around 52,000 clones, about 80% seen once. The sequenced sample was peripheral blood. The receptor set was obtained from an older woman with acute or convalescent COVID-19.

The chain combines TRBV2 with TRBJ1-4; possibly TRBD1 for D (6 bases). The V end was cut by 6 bases, the J end by 1 base, with 27 bases between. The CDR3 runs 20 residues. The germline V gene encodes CDR1 SNHLY and CDR2 FYNNEI. The CDR3 reads CASRIGVWAGGAGTNEKLFF. CDR3 DNA: TGTGCCAGCAGAATAGGAGTATGGGCGGGGGGCGCAGGAACTAATGAAAAACTGTTTTTT.

The rearrangement uses TRBV19 and TRBJ1-2, with TRBD1 matching 9 bases. Germline trimming cut 5 bases from V and 2 bases from J; bases unmatched to any gene: 6. Germline CDR1 reads LNHDA; CDR2 reads SQIVND (reference sequence). This CDR3 contains 15 residues. CDR3 DNA sequence: TGTGCCAGTAGTCCCCGGGGACAGGGAAACTATGGCTACACCTTC. Protein product: CASSPRGQGNYGYTF.

The chain has TRBV18 and TRBJ2-2; 7 bases agree with TRBD1. The CDR3 extends over 17 amino acids. With V trimmed by 6 bases and J by 0 bases, 10 bases remained unmatched. Germline V gene sequence: CDR1 KGHSH, CDR2 LQKENI. CDR3 sequence (DNA): TGTGCCAGCTCGTCGAACAGGGGCCCTACGAACACCGGGGAGCTGTTTTTT. This encodes CASSSNRGPTNTGELFF.

The chain employs TRBV7-6 and TRBJ2-5, with TRBD1 matching over 8 bases. CDR1 is SGHVS and CDR2 is FNYEAQ in the germline V gene. This CDR3 has 15 residues. V lost 4 bases, J lost 5 bases, and 9 bases stayed unmatched. CDR3 bases: TGTGCCAGCAGCTCGCCGCCGGACAGGGCTGAGACCCAGTACTTC. It yields the protein CASSSPPDRAETQYF.

In this sample, this clone turned up once. V usage is TRBV7-2 and J usage is TRBJ1-3; D might be TRBD1 (6 bases). V lost 4 bases to trimming and J lost 3 bases, with 10 bases between them. Per the germline V gene, CDR1 is SGHTA and CDR2 is FQGNSA. This CDR3 is built from 14 residues. CDR3 nucleotides: TGTGCCAGCAGCTACACAGGGAGTGGAAACACCATATATTTT. It encodes CASSYTGSGNTIYF.

The chain employs TRBV24-1 and TRBJ1-2; maybe TRBD1 (6 bases). Germline loops: CDR1 KGHDR, CDR2 SFDVKD. This CDR3 has 15 amino acids. The ends were cut back, 3 bases at V and 8 bases at J, with 18 bases in the middle. CDR3 in amino acids: CATSDNTGPPRGYTF. CDR3 bases: TGTGCCACCAGTGATAATACAGGGCCCCCGAGGGGCTACACCTTC.

V is TRBV4-1 and J is TRBJ2-1; 7 bases match TRBD1. The V gene end was trimmed by 2 bases and the J gene end by 8 bases; junction bases not matched to a gene: 9. Germline lookup yields CDR1 MGHRA and CDR2 YSYEKL. The CDR3 consists of 15 residues. The CDR3 is CASSQQRVGTDEQFF. In nucleotides, the CDR3 is TGCGCCAGCAGCCAACAGAGGGTAGGGACAGATGAGCAGTTCTTC.

The rearrangement uses TRBV6-5 and TRBJ2-5; maybe TRBD1 (5 bases). The V gene lost 2 bases and the J gene lost 5 bases, with 15 bases spanning the gap. This CDR3 has 15 amino acids. From germline, CDR1 is MNHEY and CDR2 SVGAGI. The CDR3 DNA sequence: TGTGCCAGCAGTTACGCGGACACCCGTGGTGAGACCCAGTACTTC. This translates into CASSYADTRGETQYF.

The V call is TRBV6-1, the J call TRBJ1-1; D is ambiguous. There are 13 residues in the CDR3. The V gene's germline CDR1 is MNHNS and CDR2 SASEGT. V shed 1 base and J shed 3 bases, with 6 bases lying between them. As DNA, the CDR3 is TGTGCCAGCAGTGAAGTTCAGGACACTGAAGCTTTCTTT. This translates into CASSEVQDTEAFF.

The chain combines TRBV4-1 with TRBJ2-7, with D possibly being TRBD2 (5 bases). The germline V gene encodes CDR1 MGHRA and CDR2 YSYEKL. CDR3 size: 13 residues. Trimming removed 1 base from V and 3 bases from J, with 7 bases in between. The CDR3 DNA reads as TGCGCCAGCAGCCAAGTGGGAGACTACGAGCAGTACTTC. Translated, it gives CASSQVGDYEQYF.

The chain combines TRBV4-3 with TRBJ2-2; 9 positions match TRBD2. With 0 bases clipped from V and 2 bases from J, the junction kept 1 base outside the gene matches. Germline lookup yields CDR1 LGHNA and CDR2 YSLEER. There are 16 residues in the CDR3. Written as DNA, the CDR3 is TGCGCCAGCAGCCAAGAGCGGGGGGGAAACACCGGGGAGCTGTTTTTT. The encoded protein is CASSQERGGNTGELFF.

J is TRBJ2-1 and V is TRBV5-1, with TRBD2 identical over 7 bases. The V segment lost 4 bases and the J segment 5 bases; nucleotides outside the gene matches: 12. The V gene's germline CDR1 is SGHRS and CDR2 YFSETQ. This CDR3 is built from 16 residues. The CDR3 reads CASSPAGAGENNEQFF. The CDR3, as DNA: TGCGCCAGCAGCCCAGCCGGCGCGGGGGAGAACAATGAGCAGTTCTTC.

This rearrangement joins TRBV7-8 to TRBJ2-2; D is perhaps TRBD1 (6 bases). Germline CDR1 SGHVS, CDR2 FQNEAQ. The ends were cut back, 5 bases at V and 6 bases at J, with 16 bases in the middle. The CDR3 is 15 amino acids. The CDR3, as DNA: TGTGCCAGCAGCCCCAGACAGGTTAGCGCCGGGGAGCTGTTTTTT. It yields the protein CASSPRQVSAGELFF.

V usage is TRBV7-9 and J usage is TRBJ2-2; D is uncertain. The CDR3 spans 13 residues. The germline V gene has CDR1 SEHNR and CDR2 FQNEAQ (reference sequence). V dropped 5 bases and J dropped 6 bases, with 10 bases sitting between them. CDR3 DNA sequence: TGTGCCAGCAGCCCACTTACGGCCGGGGAGCTGTTTTTT. Translating it yields CASSPLTAGELFF.

The chain is built from TRBV13 and TRBJ1-1; TRBD1 agrees at 8 bases. V was clipped by 5 bases and J by 1 base; unmatched bases: 9. Germline assignment: CDR1 PRHDT and CDR2 FYEKMQ (reference sequence). The CDR3 contains 16 residues. DNA of the CDR3: TGTGCCAGCAGCCACCTTGGACAGGGATGGAACACTGAAGCTTTCTTT. It codes for CASSHLGQGWNTEAFF.

V is TRBV20-1 and J is TRBJ1-1; possible D gene TRBD1, 5 bases. CDR1 is DFQATT, CDR2 SNEGSKA, per germline (reference sequence). The CDR3 totals 11 residues. Trimming cost V 5 bases and J 6 bases, with 10 bases left between them. The CDR3, as DNA: TGCAGTGCTCCGGGGGAACCTGAAGCTTTCTTT. This translates into CSAPGEPEAFF.

CDR3 region: CASSLEGGNTEAFF. DNA of the CDR3: TGTGCCAGCAGCTTAGAAGGGGGGAACACTGAAGCTTTCTTT. The gene calls are TRBV11-2 and TRBJ1-1; TRBD1 might be the D (6 bases). Trimming removed 0 bases from V and 1 base from J, with 6 bases in between. Germline loops: CDR1 SGHAT, CDR2 FQNNGV. The length of the CDR3 is 14 residues.

The V gene is TRBV3-1 (or the pseudogene TRBV3-2), the J gene TRBJ1-2; D gene uncertain. Germline CDR1 reads LGHDT; CDR2 reads YNNKEL (reference sequence). V lost 3 bases and J 7 bases, leaving 9 bases between the germline ends. This CDR3 has 12 amino acids. The CDR3 DNA sequence: TGTGCCAGCAGCCACTACTCTGGTGGCTACACCTTC. Protein sequence: CASSHYSGGYTF.

V usage is TRBV27 and J usage is TRBJ1-6, with no clear D. V dropped 7 bases and J dropped 14 bases, with 15 bases sitting between them. CDR3 size: 12 residues. Germline lookup yields CDR1 MNHEY and CDR2 SMNVEV (reference sequence). CDR3 DNA: TGTGCCAGCAAATCGACCCTCGGGACCCTCCACTTT. Amino acid sequence: CASKSTLGTLHF.

The rearrangement links TRBV5-1 to TRBJ2-2; no firm D call. The germline gives CDR1 SGHRS, CDR2 YFSETQ. The CDR3 runs 12 residues. The V end was cut by 1 base, the J end by 7 bases, with 5 bases between. CDR3 loop: CASSLMYGELFF. The DNA of the CDR3 is TGCGCCAGCAGCTTGATGTACGGGGAGCTGTTTTTT.

J is TRBJ1-4 and V is TRBV6-1; no firm D call. The CDR3 runs to 12 residues. Trimming took off 3 bases at V and 5 bases at J, with 4 bases between the two ends. Germline V lookup: CDR1 MNHNS, CDR2 SASEGT. The CDR3 nucleotides read TGTGCCAGCAGTGACAGGAATGAAAAACTGTTTTTT. Protein sequence: CASSDRNEKLFF.

This rearrangement joins TRBV2 to TRBJ1-4; D not resolved. Germline V gives CDR1 SNHLY, CDR2 FYNNEI. V lost 7 bases to trimming and J lost 0 bases, with 15 bases between them. The CDR3 has 16 residues. CDR3 amino acids: CASTTRQIATNEKLFF. The CDR3 region has the DNA TGTGCCAGCACAACCCGACAAATTGCAACTAATGAAAAACTGTTTTTT.

J is TRBJ1-4 and V is TRBV24-1; TRBD1 is a possible D gene (6 bases). The V end was cut by 5 bases, the J end by 7 bases, with 19 bases between. The germline V gene encodes CDR1 KGHDR and CDR2 SFDVKD. The CDR3 covers 16 residues. CDR3 sequence (DNA): TGTGCCACCAGTGCCGGGACAACAAAAGCGAGTGAAAAACTGTTTTTT. Its protein is CATSAGTTKASEKLFF.

This sequence joins TRBV5-1 and TRBJ1-1, with D possibly being TRBD1 (5 bases). The CDR3 has 15 residues. CDR1 SGHRS and CDR2 YFSETQ come from the germline V gene. V shed 0 bases and J shed 1 base, with 10 bases lying between them. The CDR3 DNA is TGCGCCAGCAGCTTGGTGGGGGGGTCGAACACTGAAGCTTTCTTT. Its protein is CASSLVGGSNTEAFF. The complete variable domain, with remaining parts taken from reference TRBV5-1 and TRBJ1-1, reads KAGVTQTPRYLIKTRGQQVTLSCSPISGHRSVSWYQQTPGQGLQFLFEYFSETQRNKGNFPGRFSGRQFSNSRSEMNVSTLELGDSALYLCASSLVGGSNTEAFFGQGTRLTVV.

V and J are TRBV5-6 and TRBJ1-1, with D hard to call. Trimming stripped 4 bases from V and 3 bases from J, with 7 bases between. Germline assignment: CDR1 SGHDT and CDR2 YYEEEE. The CDR3 is 12 amino acids. The CDR3 protein is CASSPGYTEAFF. In DNA form, the CDR3 reads TGTGCCAGCAGCCCGGGTTACACTGAAGCTTTCTTT. The whole variable domain, remainder taken from reference TRBV5-6 and TRBJ1-1, is DAGVTQSPTHLIKTRGQQVTLRCSPKSGHDTVSWYQQALGQGPQFIFQYYEEEERQRGNFPDRFSGHQFPNYSSELNVNALLLGDSALYLCASSPGYTEAFFGQGTRLTVV.

CDR3 in DNA: TGTGCCAGTAGTATAGGGGGCAGGGGTGGCGATGAGCAGTTCTTC. Protein product: CASSIGGRGGDEQFF. The J gene is TRBJ2-1, the V gene TRBV19; maybe TRBD1 (6 bases). There are 15 residues in the CDR3. In germline, CDR1 is LNHDA, CDR2 SQIVND (reference sequence). Trimming took 1 base from V and 8 from J, leaving 15 bases between them.

The genes are TRBV6-2 or TRBV6-3 and TRBJ2-7; 7 bases map to TRBD2. The CDR3 spans 17 residues. Unmatched junction bases numbered 14, after V lost 2 bases and J lost 4 bases. Germline CDR1 MNHEY, CDR2 SVGEGT. The CDR3, as DNA: TGTGCCAGCAGTTACCCGGGAGGACGGGCGGGGGAGTACGAGCAGTACTTC. Translating gives CASSYPGGRAGEYEQYF.

This clone was counted only a few times. The chain is built from TRBV27 and TRBJ1-1; a weak D match, TRBD1 (5 bases). CDR1 is MNHEY, CDR2 SMNVEV, per germline (reference sequence). The CDR3 spans 13 residues. With 3 bases removed from V and 1 base from J, the gap between germline ends came to 6 bases. The DNA of the CDR3 is TGTGCCAGCAGTTTCACAGGGAACACTGAAGCTTTCTTT. Translated, it gives CASSFTGNTEAFF.